This T cell receptor beta chain was obtained from a study of cytomegalovirus exposure and HLA in healthy donors. Study findings and constraints: Rare TCR sequences dominated, though some public TCRs recurred in many donors. Association of a missense DCLRE1C variant with TCR beta V- and J-gene trimming was reported in a later analysis. The study recorded some 160 TCR beta chains that were cytomegalovirus-associated.

Use of 60 Vbeta and 13 Jbeta primers characterized the PCR. The repertoire was sequenced with immunoSEQ multiplex PCR; TCRdb's copy has only in-frame clones and lacks some. Among about 190,000 clones listed, about 80% were seen once. V dropped 2 bases and J dropped 2 bases, with 13 bases sitting between them. This CDR3 has 15 amino acids. CDR1 and CDR2 from the germline V gene are SGHRS and YFSETQ. On this clone itself: The target antigen is unknown.

This receptor was obtained from a woman younger than 30 in good health and CMV-seropositive. The chain recombines TRBV5-1 with TRBJ2-5; D is ambiguous. Sequencing input: PBMCs. The CDR3 DNA reads TGCGCCAGCAGCTTAACAGCCCCATCGCAAGAGACCCAGTACTTC. Protein: CASSLTAPSQETQYF. Full variable domain (remainder filled in from reference TRBV5-1 and TRBJ2-5): KAGVTQTPRYLIKTRGQQVTLSCSPISGHRSVSWYQQTPGQGLQFLFEYFSETQRNKGNFPGRFSGRQFSNSRSEMNVSTLELGDSALYLCASSLTAPSQETQYFGPGTRLLVL.